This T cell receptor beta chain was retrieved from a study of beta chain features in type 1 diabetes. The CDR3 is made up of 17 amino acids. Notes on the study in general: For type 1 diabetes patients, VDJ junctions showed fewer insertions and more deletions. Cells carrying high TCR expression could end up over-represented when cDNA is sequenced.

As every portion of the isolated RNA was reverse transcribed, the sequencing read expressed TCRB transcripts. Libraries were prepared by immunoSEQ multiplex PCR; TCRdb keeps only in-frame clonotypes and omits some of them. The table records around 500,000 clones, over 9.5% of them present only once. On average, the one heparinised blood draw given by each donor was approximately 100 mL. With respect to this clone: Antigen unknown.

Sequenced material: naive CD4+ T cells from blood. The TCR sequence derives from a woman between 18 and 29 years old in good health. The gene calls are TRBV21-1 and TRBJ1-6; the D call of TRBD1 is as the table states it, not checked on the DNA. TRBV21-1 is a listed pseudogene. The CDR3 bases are TGTGCCAGCAGCAAACCCGACAGGGGGCTCTATAATTCACCCCTCCACTTT. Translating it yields CASSKPDRGLYNSPLHF.